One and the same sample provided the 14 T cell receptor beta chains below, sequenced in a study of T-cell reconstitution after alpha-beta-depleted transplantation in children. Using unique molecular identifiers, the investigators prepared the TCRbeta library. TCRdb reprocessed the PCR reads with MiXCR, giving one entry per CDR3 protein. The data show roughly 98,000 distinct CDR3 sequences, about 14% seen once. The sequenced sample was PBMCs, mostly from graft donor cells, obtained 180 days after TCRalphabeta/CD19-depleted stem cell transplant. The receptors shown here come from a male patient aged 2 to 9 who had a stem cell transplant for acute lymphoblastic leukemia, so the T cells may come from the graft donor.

CDR3 coding DNA: TGTGCCAGCAGCGAAACATTTCATAACACTGAAGCTTTCTTT. Its protein is CASSETFHNTEAFF. V and J are TRBV9 and TRBJ1-1; D gene ambiguous. V lost 3 bases and J lost 2, with 11 bases in between. Germline assignment: CDR1 SGDLS and CDR2 YYNGEE. This CDR3 is built from 14 residues.

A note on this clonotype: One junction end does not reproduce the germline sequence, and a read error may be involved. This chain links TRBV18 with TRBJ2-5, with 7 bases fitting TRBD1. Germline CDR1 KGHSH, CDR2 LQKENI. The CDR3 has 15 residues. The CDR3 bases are TGTGCCAGCTCACGGGACAGCGAGGGCCAAGAGACCCAGTCCTTC. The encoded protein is CASSRDSEGQETQSF.

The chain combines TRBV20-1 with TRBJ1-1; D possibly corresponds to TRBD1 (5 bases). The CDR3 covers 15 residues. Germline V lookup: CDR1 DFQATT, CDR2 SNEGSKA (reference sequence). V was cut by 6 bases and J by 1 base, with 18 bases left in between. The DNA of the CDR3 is TGCAGTGCCCAAGACAGACGTTTAGGGAACACTGAAGCTTTCTTT. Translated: CSAQDRRLGNTEAFF.

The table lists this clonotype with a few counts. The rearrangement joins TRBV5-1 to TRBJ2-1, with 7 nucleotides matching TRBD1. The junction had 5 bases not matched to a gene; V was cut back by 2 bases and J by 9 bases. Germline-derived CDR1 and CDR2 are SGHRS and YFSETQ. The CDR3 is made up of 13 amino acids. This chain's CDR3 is CASSLQGPSEQFF. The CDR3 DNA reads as TGCGCCAGCAGCTTACAGGGGCCGAGTGAGCAGTTCTTC.

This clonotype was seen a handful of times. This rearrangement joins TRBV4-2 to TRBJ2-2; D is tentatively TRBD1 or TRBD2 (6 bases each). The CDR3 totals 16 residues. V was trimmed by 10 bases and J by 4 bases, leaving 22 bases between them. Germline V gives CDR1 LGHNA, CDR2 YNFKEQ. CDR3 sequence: CATADGWGAVTGELFF. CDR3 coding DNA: TGTGCCACCGCTGATGGATGGGGGGCGGTCACCGGGGAGCTGTTTTTT.

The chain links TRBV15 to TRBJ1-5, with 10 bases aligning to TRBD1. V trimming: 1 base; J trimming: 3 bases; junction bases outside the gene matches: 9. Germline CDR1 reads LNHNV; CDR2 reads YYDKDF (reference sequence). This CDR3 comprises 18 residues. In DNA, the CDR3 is TGTGCCACCAGCAGAGGACGGGACAGGGGCCTTTTCAATCAGCCCCAGCATTTT. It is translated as CATSRGRDRGLFNQPQHF. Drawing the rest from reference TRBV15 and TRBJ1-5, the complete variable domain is DAMVIQNPRYQVTQFGKPVTLSCSQTLNHNVMYWYQQKSSQAPKLLFHYYDKDFNNEADTPDNFQSRRPNTSFCFLDIRSPGLGDTAMYLCATSRGRDRGLFNQPQHFGDGTRLSIL.

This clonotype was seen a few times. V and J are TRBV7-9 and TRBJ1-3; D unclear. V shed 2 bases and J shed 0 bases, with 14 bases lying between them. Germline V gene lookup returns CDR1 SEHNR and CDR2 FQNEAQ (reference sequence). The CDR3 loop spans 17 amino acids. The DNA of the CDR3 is TGTGCCAGCAGCTTATTTTCCGGGTCCCTCTCTGGAAACACCATATATTTT. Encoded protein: CASSLFSGSLSGNTIYF.

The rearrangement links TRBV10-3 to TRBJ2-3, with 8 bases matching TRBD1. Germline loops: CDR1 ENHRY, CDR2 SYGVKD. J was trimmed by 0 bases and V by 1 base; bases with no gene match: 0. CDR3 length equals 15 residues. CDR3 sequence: CAISEWTGSTDTQYF. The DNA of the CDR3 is TGTGCCATCAGTGAGTGGACAGGGAGCACAGATACGCAGTATTTT.

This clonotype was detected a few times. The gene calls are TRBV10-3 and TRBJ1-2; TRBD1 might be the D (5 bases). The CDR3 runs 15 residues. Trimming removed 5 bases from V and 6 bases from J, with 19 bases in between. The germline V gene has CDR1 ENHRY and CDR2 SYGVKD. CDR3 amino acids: CAISRNVQGADGYTF. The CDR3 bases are TGTGCCATCAGTAGAAACGTCCAGGGTGCAGATGGCTACACCTTC.

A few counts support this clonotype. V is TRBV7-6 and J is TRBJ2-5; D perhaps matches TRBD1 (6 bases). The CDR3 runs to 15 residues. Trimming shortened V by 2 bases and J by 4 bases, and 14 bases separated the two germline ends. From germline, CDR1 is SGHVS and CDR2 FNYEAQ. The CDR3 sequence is CASSLLSAGVETQYF. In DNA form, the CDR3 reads TGTGCCAGCAGCTTACTTTCGGCAGGGGTAGAGACCCAGTACTTC.

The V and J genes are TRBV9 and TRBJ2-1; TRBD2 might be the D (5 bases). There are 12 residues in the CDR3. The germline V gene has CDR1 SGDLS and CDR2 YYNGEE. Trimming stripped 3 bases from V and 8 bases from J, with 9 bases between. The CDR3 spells CASSGARDEQFF. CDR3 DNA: TGTGCCAGCAGCGGGGCGAGGGATGAGCAGTTCTTC. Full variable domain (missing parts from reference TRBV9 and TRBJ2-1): DSGVTQTPKHLITATGQRVTLRCSPRSGDLSVYWYQQSLDQGLQFLIQYYNGEERAKGNILERFSAQQFPDLHSELNLSSLELGDSALYFCASSGARDEQFFGPGTRLTVL.

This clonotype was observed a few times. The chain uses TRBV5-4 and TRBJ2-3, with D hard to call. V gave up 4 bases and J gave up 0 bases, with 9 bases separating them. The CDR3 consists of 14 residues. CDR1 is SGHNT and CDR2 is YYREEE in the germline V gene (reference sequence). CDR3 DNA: TGTGCCAGCAGCCCGACGTGGAGCACAGATACGCAGTATTTT. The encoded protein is CASSPTWSTDTQYF. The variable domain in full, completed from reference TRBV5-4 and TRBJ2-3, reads ETGVTQSPTHLIKTRGQQVTLRCSSQSGHNTVSWYQQALGQGPQFIFQYYREEENGRGNFPPRFSGLQFPNYSSELNVNALELDDSALYLCASSPTWSTDTQYFGPGTRLTVL.

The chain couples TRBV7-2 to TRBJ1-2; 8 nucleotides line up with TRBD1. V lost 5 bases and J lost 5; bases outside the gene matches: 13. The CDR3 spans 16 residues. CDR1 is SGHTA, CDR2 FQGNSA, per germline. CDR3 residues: CASSAFTGGSWYGYTF. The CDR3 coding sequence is TGTGCCAGCAGCGCATTTACAGGGGGAAGTTGGTATGGCTACACCTTC.

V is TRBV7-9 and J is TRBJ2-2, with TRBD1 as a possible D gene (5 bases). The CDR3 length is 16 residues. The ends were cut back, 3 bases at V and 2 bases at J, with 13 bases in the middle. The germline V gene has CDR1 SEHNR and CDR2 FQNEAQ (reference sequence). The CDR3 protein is CASSFPTGGNTGELFF. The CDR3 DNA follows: TGTGCCAGCAGCTTCCCAACAGGCGGAAACACCGGGGAGCTGTTTTTT.